The clone carrying this T cell receptor beta chain has just a few counts. This record comes from a study of radiotherapy plus CTLA-4 blockade in lung cancer. Each patient with chemo-refractory metastatic non-small-cell lung cancer was treated with focal radiation plus CTLA-4 blockade using ipilimumab. This CDR3 comprises 13 residues. In germline, CDR1 is SQVTM, CDR2 ANQGSEA. Sequenced by immunoSEQ multiplex PCR; TCRdb stores in-frame clones only, minus some. The table shows about 36,000 clones, with roughly 72% occurring only once. Sequenced here: peripheral blood, sampled from a patient treated with radiotherapy plus ipilimumab. This chain connects TRBV29-1 to TRBJ2-5, with 10 nucleotides matching TRBD1. TRBJ2-7 matches the DNA end more closely, so the J call is doubtful. The clonotype was recovered from a human donor with non-small cell lung cancer who had stable disease on radiotherapy plus ipilimumab. The CDR3 nucleotides are TGCAGCGTTCGACAGGGGGCCGGCTACGAGCAGTACTTC. Translated: CSVRQGAGYEQYF.